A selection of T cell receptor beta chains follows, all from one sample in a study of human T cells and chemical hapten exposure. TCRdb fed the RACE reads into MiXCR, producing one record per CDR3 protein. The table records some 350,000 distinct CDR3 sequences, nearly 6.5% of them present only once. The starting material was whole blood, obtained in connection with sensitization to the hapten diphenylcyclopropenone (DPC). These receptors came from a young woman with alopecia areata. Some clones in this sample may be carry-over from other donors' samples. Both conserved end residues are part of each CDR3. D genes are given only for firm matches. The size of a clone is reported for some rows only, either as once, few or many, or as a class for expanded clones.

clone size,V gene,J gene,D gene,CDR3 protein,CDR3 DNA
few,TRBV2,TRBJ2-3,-,CASNVDTQYF,TGTGCCAGCAATGTAGATACGCAGTATTTT
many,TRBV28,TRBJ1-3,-,CASSLQPGSSGNTIYF,TGTGCCAGCAGTTTACAGCCAGGTAGCTCTGGAAACACCATATATTTT
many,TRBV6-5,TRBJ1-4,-,CASSYSGGTNEKLFF,TGTGCCAGCAGTTACTCCGGGGGTACTAATGAAAAACTGTTTTTT
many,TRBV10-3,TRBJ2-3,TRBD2,CAISESSGGADTQYF,TGTGCCATCAGTGAGTCTAGCGGGGGGGCGGATACGCAGTATTTT
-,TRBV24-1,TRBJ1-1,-,CATREGVPETRDTEAFF,TGTGCCACCAGGGAAGGAGTACCAGAGACAAGAGACACTGAAGCTTTCTTT
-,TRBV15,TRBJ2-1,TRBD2,CATSNSGDSYNEQFF,TGTGCCACCAGCAATAGCGGGGACTCCTACAATGAGCAGTTCTTC
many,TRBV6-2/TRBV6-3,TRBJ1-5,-,CASKFDINQPQHF,TGTGCCAGCAAATTCGACATCAATCAGCCCCAGCATTTT
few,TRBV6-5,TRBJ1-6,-,CASTQGDSPLHF,TGTGCCAGCACGCAGGGCGATTCACCCCTCCACTTT
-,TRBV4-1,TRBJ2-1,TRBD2,CASSLLSRTSGVNEQFF,TGCGCCAGCAGCCTCTTAAGCCGGACTAGCGGGGTCAATGAGCAGTTCTTC
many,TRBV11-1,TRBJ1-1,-,CASSPDPMNTEAFF,TGTGCCAGCAGCCCCGACCCCATGAACACTGAAGCTTTCTTT
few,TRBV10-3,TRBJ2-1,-,CAIGGGDEQFF,TGTGCCATCGGAGGGGGAGATGAGCAGTTCTTC
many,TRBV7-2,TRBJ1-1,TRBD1,CASSRYGQGMRAFF,TGTGCCAGCAGCCGTTACGGACAGGGGATGAGAGCTTTCTTT
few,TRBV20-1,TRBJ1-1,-,CSAASKTGHRWNTEAFF,TGCAGTGCCGCAAGCAAGACAGGCCACCGGTGGAACACTGAAGCTTTCTTT
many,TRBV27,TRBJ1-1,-,CASSFQGPMNTEAFF,TGTGCCAGCAGTTTCCAGGGCCCAATGAACACTGAAGCTTTCTTT
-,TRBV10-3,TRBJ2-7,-,CAARSGTGDYEQYF,TGTGCCGCGAGGTCCGGGACGGGGGATTACGAGCAGTACTTC
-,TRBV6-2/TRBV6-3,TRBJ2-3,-,CASTDSSRQSPYTDTQYF,TGTGCCAGCACCGACTCCAGCCGACAGTCACCGTACACAGATACGCAGTATTTT
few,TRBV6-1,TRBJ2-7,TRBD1,CASSDFDRAYEQYF,TGTGCCAGCAGTGATTTCGACAGGGCCTACGAGCAGTACTTC
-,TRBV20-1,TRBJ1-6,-,CSAYDRSSSSYNSPLHF,TGCAGTGCTTATGACAGGTCCTCGAGCTCCTATAATTCACCCCTCCACTTT
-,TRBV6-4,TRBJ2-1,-,CASSDSGGQSNEQFF,TGTGCCAGCAGTGACTCTGGCGGACAGAGCAATGAGCAGTTCTTC
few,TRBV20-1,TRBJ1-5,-,CSARIRTAQEPQHF,TGCAGTGCTAGAATCCGGACAGCCCAGGAGCCCCAGCATTTT
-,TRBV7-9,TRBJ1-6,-,CASSLEGIQILHF,TGTGCCAGCAGCTTAGAAGGAATACAGATTCTCCACTTT
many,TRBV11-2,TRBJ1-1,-,CASSQSGTPNTEAFF,TGTGCCAGCAGCCAGAGCGGGACACCAAACACTGAAGCTTTCTTT